Presented here are 10 T cell receptor beta chains from one specimen sequenced in a study of T-cell reconstitution after alpha-beta-depleted transplantation in children. A TCRbeta library incorporating unique molecular identifiers was prepared. TCRdb ran MiXCR on the PCR reads and lists one entry per CDR3 protein. This table holds about 490,000 distinct CDR3 sequences, about 10% found once. The source was PBMCs, collected before TCRalphabeta/CD19-depleted stem cell transplant. These receptors were taken from a child aged 2 to 15 with inherited bone marrow failure, due to receive a stem cell transplant.

The V gene is TRBV4-1, the J gene TRBJ2-4; a possible D gene is TRBD1 (6 bases). The V end was cut by 5 bases, the J end by 1 base, with 21 bases between. This CDR3 is built from 18 residues. The germline V gene has CDR1 MGHRA and CDR2 YSYEKL. The CDR3 coding sequence is TGCGCCAGCAGCGACGGTCGGATACAGGGTTCCGCCAAAAACATTCAGTACTTC. Its translation is CASSDGRIQGSAKNIQYF.

This clonotype was counted ten times or more. This chain joins TRBV3-1 and TRBJ2-5; maybe TRBD1 (5 bases). Germline CDR1 is LGHDT and CDR2 is YNNKEL (reference sequence). The CDR3 length is 14 residues. Trimming pared 2 bases from V and 5 bases from J, leaving 12 bases between. The CDR3 nucleotides are TGTGCCAGCAGCCAAAGGGGATCCGGGGAGACCCAGTACTTC. It yields the protein CASSQRGSGETQYF.

This clonotype was counted ten times or more. The chain recombines TRBV12-3 or TRBV12-4 with TRBJ2-1; 8 bases agree with TRBD2. The ends lost 5 bases at V and 8 bases at J; junction bases unmatched: 11. The CDR3 is 15 amino acids. CDR3 nucleotide sequence: TGTGCCAGCAGTCCTCCGGGAGGGCCAAGGGATGAGCAGTTCTTC. This translates into CASSPPGGPRDEQFF.

Ten or more counts support this clonotype. This chain uses TRBV14 with TRBJ2-6; D unclear. The CDR3 is made up of 18 amino acids. CDR1 SGHDN and CDR2 FVKESK come from the germline V gene. Trimming shortened V by 1 base and J by 0 bases, and 13 bases separated the two germline ends. The CDR3 protein is CASSQGDGVSSGANVLTF. The CDR3 nucleotides are TGTGCCAGCAGCCAAGGGGATGGGGTCAGCTCTGGGGCCAACGTCCTGACTTTC.

This clonotype was detected ten times or more. This chain links TRBV12-3 or TRBV12-4 with TRBJ1-5, with a possible D match to TRBD1 (5 bases). The CDR3 spans 15 residues. Trimming took off 3 bases at V and 2 bases at J, with 11 bases between the two ends. CDR3 bases: TGTGCCAGCAGTTTCGGGGCTACAGGCAATCAGCCCCAGCATTTT. Translating gives CASSFGATGNQPQHF.

This clonotype was detected ten times or more. J is TRBJ2-7 and V is TRBV20-1; D uncertain. Germline V gene sequence: CDR1 DFQATT, CDR2 SNEGSKA (reference sequence). V was pared by 4 bases and J by 2 bases, with 15 bases between. The length of the CDR3 is 14 residues. This CDR3 is CSATRDGPTYEQYF. The CDR3, as DNA: TGCAGTGCTACCCGAGATGGTCCTACCTACGAGCAGTACTTC.

Of note for this clonotype: A much larger clonotype is one base distant, so this may be a read error. The genes are TRBV4-3 and TRBJ2-7; 9 bases map to TRBD1. The CDR3 is made up of 15 amino acids. In germline, CDR1 is LGHNA, CDR2 YSLEER. J was trimmed by 2 bases and V by 2 bases; bases with no gene match: 4. The chain's CDR3 is CASSQRDRAAYEQYF. The CDR3, as DNA: TGCGCCAGCAGCCAACGGGACAGGGCTGCCTACGAGCAGTACTTC.

This clonotype was recorded a few times. V is TRBV6-1 and J is TRBJ1-1; D ambiguous. Germline CDR1 and CDR2: MNHNS and SASEGT. The CDR3 extends over 14 amino acids. The ends were cut back, 2 bases at V and 1 base at J, with 8 bases in the middle. The CDR3 sequence is CASSEQGPNTEAFF. DNA of the CDR3: TGTGCCAGCAGTGAACAAGGCCCGAACACTGAAGCTTTCTTT.

This clonotype was seen more than once but under ten times. V and J are TRBV3-1 and TRBJ2-1; TRBD2 matches at 12 bases. Germline CDR1 reads LGHDT; CDR2 reads YNNKEL (reference sequence). This CDR3 contains 19 residues. The J segment lost 5 bases and the V segment lost 0 bases, leaving 11 bases of the junction unmatched. In DNA form, the CDR3 reads TGTGCCAGCAGCCAAGATGGCCTAGCGGGAGGGCCTTCTAACAATGAGCAGTTCTTC. Amino acid sequence: CASSQDGLAGGPSNNEQFF.

This clonotype has at least ten counts. This chain connects TRBV29-1 to TRBJ2-1; D unresolved. Germline values: CDR1 SQVTM, CDR2 ANQGSEA. CDR3 length: 12 residues. V lost 7 bases, J lost 1 base, and 8 bases lay in between. CDR3: CSGTYSYNEQFF. The CDR3 nucleotides are TGCAGCGGGACCTATTCCTACAATGAGCAGTTCTTC.